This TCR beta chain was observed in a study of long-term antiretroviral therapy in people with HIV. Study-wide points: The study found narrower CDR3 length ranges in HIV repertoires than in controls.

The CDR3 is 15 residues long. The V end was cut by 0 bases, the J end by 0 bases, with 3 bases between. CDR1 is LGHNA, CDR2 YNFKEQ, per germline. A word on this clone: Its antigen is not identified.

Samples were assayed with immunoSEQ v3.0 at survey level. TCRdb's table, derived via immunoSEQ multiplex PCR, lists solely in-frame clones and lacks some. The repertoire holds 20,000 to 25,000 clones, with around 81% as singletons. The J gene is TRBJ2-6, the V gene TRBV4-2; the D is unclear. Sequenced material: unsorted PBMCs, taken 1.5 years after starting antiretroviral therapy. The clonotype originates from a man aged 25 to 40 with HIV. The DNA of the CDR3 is TGTGCCAGCAGCCAAGATTACTCTGGGGCCAACGTCCTGACTTTC. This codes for CASSQDYSGANVLTF.